One and the same sample provided the 6 T cell receptor beta chains below, sequenced in a study of shared clonotypes between healthy human individuals. TCRdb's copy holds only in-frame clones and misses some; the assay was immunoSEQ multiplex PCR. The sample contains 2 million to 2.5 million clones, approximately 96% of which appear only once. The specimen was naive CD4+ T cells sorted from blood. Described subset: CD45RA+ positively selected. All receptors derive from a man between 18 and 29 years old in good health.

This clone was observed a few times. The chain recombines TRBV7-9 with TRBJ1-5, with a weak D call TRBD1 (5 bases). Trimming took off 5 bases at V and 10 bases at J, with 12 bases between the two ends. The germline CDR1 and CDR2 sequences are SEHNR and FQNEAQ (reference sequence). The CDR3 has 12 residues. CDR3 coding DNA: TGTGCCAGCAGCATCAATGACAGACCCCAGCATTTT. As protein: CASSINDRPQHF. Supplemented by reference TRBV7-9 and TRBJ1-5, the full variable domain reads DTGVSQNPRHKITKRGQNVTFRCDPISEHNRLYWYRQTLGQGPEFLTYFQNEAQLEKSRLLSDRFSAERPKGSFSTLEIQRTEQGDSAMYLCASSINDRPQHFGDGTRLSIL.

This chain joins TRBV7-2 and TRBJ2-1, with TRBD1 matching over 8 bases. The germline CDR1 and CDR2 sequences are SGHTA and FQGNSA. This CDR3 comprises 13 residues. V shed 8 bases, J shed 5 bases, and the junction held 5 bases outside the gene matches. The CDR3 nucleotides read TGTGCCAGCGCTGGACAGGGAGACAATGAGCAGTTCTTC. Protein product: CASAGQGDNEQFF.

The chain links TRBV6-4 to TRBJ1-5; no definite D call. Germline V gene sequence: CDR1 MRHNA, CDR2 SNTAGT. The CDR3 runs to 11 residues. Here the CDR3 reads CAFNFHQPQHF. The CDR3 bases are TGTGCTTTTAATTTCCATCAGCCCCAGCATTTT.

This clone has only one observation. The J gene is TRBJ1-4, the V gene TRBV19; D may be TRBD1 (5 bases). There are 15 residues in the CDR3. The V gene lost 1 base and the J gene lost 10 bases, with 16 bases spanning the gap. Germline-derived CDR1 and CDR2 are LNHDA and SQIVND (reference sequence). CDR3 loop: CASSIVGTKEGKLFF. CDR3 DNA sequence: TGTGCCAGTAGTATAGTCGGGACTAAGGAGGGAAAACTGTTTTTT.

This clone occurred once. This sequence joins TRBV15 and TRBJ2-5; 11 nucleotides align to TRBD2. The CDR3 loop spans 17 amino acids. Germline CDR1 LNHNV, CDR2 YYDKDF (reference sequence). V lost 3 bases, J lost 4 bases, and 10 bases stayed unmatched. CDR3 region: CATSRLGSGRAGETQYF. CDR3 sequence (DNA): TGTGCCACCAGCAGGCTGGGTAGCGGGAGGGCAGGAGAGACCCAGTACTTC.

V and J are TRBV28 and TRBJ1-1; D gene unclear. This CDR3 comprises 13 residues. V shed 5 bases and J shed 5 bases, with 12 bases lying between them. Per germline, CDR1 MDHEN and CDR2 SYDVKM. CDR3 sequence: CASSPHSSTEAFF. CDR3 coding DNA: TGTGCCAGCAGTCCCCACAGTTCGACTGAAGCTTTCTTT. Looking up the rest from reference TRBV28 and TRBJ1-1 gives the full variable domain: DVKVTQSSRYLVKRTGEKVFLECVQDMDHENMFWYRQDPGLGLRLIYFSYDVKMKEKGDIPEGYSVSREKKERFSLILESASTNQTSMYLCASSPHSSTEAFFGQGTRLTVV.